The sample holds many counts of the clone carrying this TCR beta chain. Its antigen remains unidentified. The data are from a study of T-cell reconstitution after alpha-beta-depleted transplantation in children. The CDR3 has 18 residues. The germline V gene encodes CDR1 LGHNA and CDR2 YSLEER. V dropped 0 bases and J dropped 3; count of bases not matched to a gene: 11. Findings and caveats of the study: Newly made T cells mostly supplied T-cell counts and diversity one year after transplant. Two months or so post-transplant, alpha-beta T cells reportedly derived from several hundred expanded graft clones. In some patients, recipient T cells and intrathymic progenitors surviving conditioning explained high day-60 diversity.

Unique molecular identifiers were used in preparing the TCRbeta library. TCRdb re-called the PCR reads through MiXCR, storing one row per CDR3 protein. This table holds roughly 500,000 distinct CDR3 sequences, about 10% found once. Here the sequenced sample was PBMCs, taken before TCRalphabeta/CD19-depleted stem cell transplant. The genes are TRBV4-3 and TRBJ2-5; 9 nucleotides line up with TRBD2. This TCR came from a child aged 2-15 years with inherited bone marrow failure, due to receive a stem cell transplant. The CDR3 region is CASSQEVIAGEWKETQYF. The CDR3 DNA sequence: TGCGCCAGCAGCCAAGAAGTAATAGCGGGAGAGTGGAAAGAGACCCAGTACTTC.